A single sample gave rise to the 16 T cell receptor beta chains below, sequenced in a study of shared clonotypes between healthy human individuals. The table came from immunoSEQ multiplex PCR; TCRdb's copy has only in-frame clones and leaves some out. The sample yields some 2,400,000 clones, approximately 94% seen once. The sequencing sample was made of naive CD4+ T cells sorted from blood. Subset meaning: CD45RA+ positively selected. The receptors here all came from a man aged 18 to 30 in good health.

The V gene is TRBV5-4, the J gene TRBJ2-1, with 7 bases identical to TRBD2. CDR1 is SGHNT and CDR2 is YYREEE in the germline V gene (reference sequence). With 3 bases clipped from V and 3 bases from J, the junction kept 6 bases outside the gene matches. The CDR3 consists of 15 residues. In DNA form, the CDR3 reads TGTGCCAGCAGCTCCGGACTAGGGGTCTACAATGAGCAGTTCTTC. As protein: CASSSGLGVYNEQFF.

V gene TRBV5-6 combines with J gene TRBJ2-3; D ambiguous. V was cut by 0 bases and J by 5 bases, with 10 bases left in between. The germline V gene encodes CDR1 SGHDT and CDR2 YYEEEE. The CDR3 runs to 14 residues. CDR3 nucleotides: TGTGCCAGCAGCTTGGGGACGTTACTAGATACGCAGTATTTT. Translation: CASSLGTLLDTQYF.

A word on this clone: Other DNA sequences within the sample encode an identical CDR3. The chain uses TRBV10-3 and TRBJ2-7, with 9 bases identical to TRBD1. There are 14 residues in the CDR3. The V gene's germline CDR1 is ENHRY and CDR2 SYGVKD. J gave up 2 bases and V 6 bases, and 5 bases lay outside the gene matches. CDR3 loop: CAISARQGAYEQYF. DNA for the CDR3: TGTGCCATCAGCGCTCGACAGGGGGCCTACGAGCAGTACTTC.

CDR3 amino acids: CASSLDREFF. The CDR3 bases are TGTGCCAGCAGTCTGGACAGGGAGTTCTTC. The V gene is TRBV2, the J gene TRBJ2-1, with 8 bases fitting TRBD1. This CDR3 has 10 residues. CDR1 and CDR2 (germline): SNHLY, FYNNEI. V gave up 5 bases and J gave up 14 bases; unmatched junction bases: 2.

The chain couples TRBV5-6 to TRBJ2-7, with D perhaps matching TRBD2 (5 bases). Germline assignment: CDR1 SGHDT and CDR2 YYEEEE. V lost 4 bases and J lost 3, with 14 bases in between. This CDR3 has 14 residues. Here the CDR3 reads CASSRGEGNYEQYF. Here the CDR3 DNA reads TGTGCCAGCAGCCGGGGAGAAGGGAACTACGAGCAGTACTTC. The variable domain in full, completed from reference TRBV5-6 and TRBJ2-7, reads DAGVTQSPTHLIKTRGQQVTLRCSPKSGHDTVSWYQQALGQGPQFIFQYYEEEERQRGNFPDRFSGHQFPNYSSELNVNALLLGDSALYLCASSRGEGNYEQYFGPGTRLTVT.

The rearrangement joins TRBV14 to TRBJ1-1; D ambiguous. Trimming took 4 bases from V and 1 from J, leaving 13 bases between them. Germline loops: CDR1 SGHDN, CDR2 FVKESK. The CDR3 length is 15 residues. The CDR3 region is CASSLPSEPNTEAFF. DNA for the CDR3: TGTGCCAGCAGCCTCCCCAGCGAGCCGAACACTGAAGCTTTCTTT.

The chain joins TRBV5-6 to TRBJ2-7, with unresolved D. CDR1 and CDR2 (germline): SGHDT, YYEEEE. V lost 1 base to trimming and J lost 1 base, with 6 bases between them. The CDR3 totals 13 residues. The CDR3 is CASSLMGSYEQYF. The CDR3 nucleotides read TGTGCCAGCAGCTTGATGGGGTCCTACGAGCAGTACTTC.

The chain uses TRBV18 and TRBJ1-6; no clear D gene. The germline V gene encodes CDR1 KGHSH and CDR2 LQKENI. Trimming pared 2 bases from V and 17 bases from J, leaving 19 bases between. The CDR3 extends over 14 amino acids. The CDR3 DNA reads as TGTGCCAGCTCACCAATAGGAGATTCCACCTATATCCACTTT. Translation gives CASSPIGDSTYIHF.

CDR3 nucleotide sequence: TGCGCCAGCAGCCCGGGGGTACTAGCGGGTTCCTACGAGCAGTACTTC. Its protein is CASSPGVLAGSYEQYF. The chain joins TRBV5-1 to TRBJ2-7; TRBD2 matches at 9 bases. The CDR3 extends over 16 amino acids. V shed 4 bases, J shed 1 base, and the junction held 9 bases outside the gene matches. The germline gives CDR1 SGHRS, CDR2 YFSETQ.

This clone was picked up one time. The gene calls are TRBV5-1 and TRBJ1-6, with TRBD1 matching 8 bases. The V gene end was trimmed by 3 bases and the J gene end by 7 bases; junction bases not matched to a gene: 3. Germline CDR1 is SGHRS and CDR2 is YFSETQ. The CDR3 has 14 residues. CDR3 amino acids: CASSSDRDNSPLHF. Here the CDR3 DNA reads TGCGCCAGCAGCTCGGACAGGGACAATTCACCCCTCCACTTT.

For the CDR3, the DNA is TGTGCCAGCAGCTTACGGGAGTGGGGTTCCTACGAGCAGTACTTC. Protein product: CASSLREWGSYEQYF. V gene TRBV11-2 combines with J gene TRBJ2-7, with D tentatively TRBD2 (6 bases). Looked up from germline, CDR1 is SGHAT and CDR2 is FQNNGV. V shed 2 bases and J shed 1 base, with 12 bases lying between them. The CDR3 length is 15 residues.

In this sample, this clone turned up once. The chain is built from TRBV5-1 and TRBJ1-1, with D possibly matching TRBD1 (5 bases). The germline gives CDR1 SGHRS, CDR2 YFSETQ. Trimming left V 2 bases short and J 5 bases short, with 13 bases between. This CDR3 comprises 14 residues. The CDR3 DNA follows: TGCGCCAGCAGCTTAACGGCTGGGACTACTGAAGCTTTCTTT. It translates to CASSLTAGTTEAFF.

The gene calls are TRBV14 and TRBJ1-1; D might be TRBD1 (6 bases). The CDR3 length is 15 residues. Germline V gene data show CDR1 as SGHDN and CDR2 as FVKESK. The V end was cut by 2 bases, the J end by 0 bases, with 10 bases between. DNA for the CDR3: TGTGCCAGCAGCCAACAGGGGCCAATGAACACTGAAGCTTTCTTT. Protein sequence: CASSQQGPMNTEAFF.

For this clone: This same CDR3 is encoded by further DNA sequences in the sample. V and J are TRBV18 and TRBJ1-2; D ambiguous. There are 13 residues in the CDR3. Germline assignment: CDR1 KGHSH and CDR2 LQKENI. V was pared by 2 bases and J by 5 bases, with 9 bases between. This CDR3 is CASSPDGTYGYTF. In nucleotides, the CDR3 is TGTGCCAGCTCACCAGACGGAACGTATGGCTACACCTTC.

About this clone: Other DNA sequences in the same sample also yield this CDR3. The chain uses TRBV5-1 and TRBJ2-3, with 7 bases lining up with TRBD1. The CDR3 loop spans 15 amino acids. Germline assignment: CDR1 SGHRS and CDR2 YFSETQ. V trimming: 2 bases; J trimming: 1 base; junction bases outside the gene matches: 4. In DNA form, the CDR3 reads TGCGCCAGCAGCTTAGAGGGGGCTCGCACAGATACGCAGTATTTT. This codes for CASSLEGARTDTQYF.

The chain employs TRBV4-1 and TRBJ2-7, with TRBD1 identical over 9 bases. Looked up from germline, CDR1 is MGHRA and CDR2 is YSYEKL. CDR3 length equals 15 residues. J gave up 2 bases and V 6 bases, and 8 bases lay outside the gene matches. The CDR3 DNA is TGCGCCAGCAGGGCCGGGACAGGGATTACCTACGAGCAGTACTTC. Amino acid sequence: CASRAGTGITYEQYF.